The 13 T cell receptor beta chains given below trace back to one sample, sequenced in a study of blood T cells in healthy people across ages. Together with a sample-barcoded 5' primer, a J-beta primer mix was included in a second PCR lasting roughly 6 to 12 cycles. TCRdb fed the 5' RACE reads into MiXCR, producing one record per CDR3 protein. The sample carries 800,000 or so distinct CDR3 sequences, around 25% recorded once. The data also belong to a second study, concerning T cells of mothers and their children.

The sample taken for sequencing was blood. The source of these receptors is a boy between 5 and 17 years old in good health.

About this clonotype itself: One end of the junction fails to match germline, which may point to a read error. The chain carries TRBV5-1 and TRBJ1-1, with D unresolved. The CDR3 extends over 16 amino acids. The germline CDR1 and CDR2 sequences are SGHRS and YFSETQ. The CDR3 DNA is TGCGCCAGCAGCTTACAAGGAGCAGCGAGAAACACTGTAGCTTTCTTT. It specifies CASSLQGAARNTVAFF. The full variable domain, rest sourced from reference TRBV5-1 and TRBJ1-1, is KAGVTQTPRYLIKTRGQQVTLSCSPISGHRSVSWYQQTPGQGLQFLFEYFSETQRNKGNFPGRFSGRQFSNSRSEMNVSTLELGDSALYLCASSLQGAARNTVAFFGQGTRLTVV.

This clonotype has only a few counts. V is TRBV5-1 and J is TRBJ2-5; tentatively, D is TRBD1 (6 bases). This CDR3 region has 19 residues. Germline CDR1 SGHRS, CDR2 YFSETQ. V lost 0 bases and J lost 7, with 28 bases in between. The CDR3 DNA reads TGCGCCAGCAGCTTGGATCTCTCGCCCCGACGGGGATTAGGGGGGACCCAGTACTTC. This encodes CASSLDLSPRRGLGGTQYF.

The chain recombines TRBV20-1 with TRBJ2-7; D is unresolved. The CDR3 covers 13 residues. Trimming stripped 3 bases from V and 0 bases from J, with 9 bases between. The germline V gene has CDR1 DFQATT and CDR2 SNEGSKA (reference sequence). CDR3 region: CSARGINSYEQYF. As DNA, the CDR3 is TGCAGTGCTAGGGGAATCAACTCCTACGAGCAGTACTTC.

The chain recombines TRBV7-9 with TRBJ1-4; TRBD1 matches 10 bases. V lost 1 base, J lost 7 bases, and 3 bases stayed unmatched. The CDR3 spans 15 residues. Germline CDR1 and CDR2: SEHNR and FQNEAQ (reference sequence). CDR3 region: CASSLGGTGAEKLFF. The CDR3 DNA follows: TGTGCCAGCAGCTTAGGGGGGACAGGGGCTGAAAAACTGTTTTTT. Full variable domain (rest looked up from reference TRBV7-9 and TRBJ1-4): DTGVSQNPRHKITKRGQNVTFRCDPISEHNRLYWYRQTLGQGPEFLTYFQNEAQLEKSRLLSDRFSAERPKGSFSTLEIQRTEQGDSAMYLCASSLGGTGAEKLFFGSGTQLSVL.

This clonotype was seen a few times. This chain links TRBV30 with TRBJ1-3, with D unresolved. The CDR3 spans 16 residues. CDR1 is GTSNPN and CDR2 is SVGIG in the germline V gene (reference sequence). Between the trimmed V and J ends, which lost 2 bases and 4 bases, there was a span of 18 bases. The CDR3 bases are TGTGCCTGGAGTAGTGGGTTGAGCGGGTCAGGAAACACCATATATTTT. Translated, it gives CAWSSGLSGSGNTIYF.

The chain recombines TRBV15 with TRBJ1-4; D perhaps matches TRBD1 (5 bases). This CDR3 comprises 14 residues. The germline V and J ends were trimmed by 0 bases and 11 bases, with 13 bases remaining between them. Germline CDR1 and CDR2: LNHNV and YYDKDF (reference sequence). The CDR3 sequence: CATSRDRGVGKLFF. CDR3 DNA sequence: TGTGCCACCAGCAGAGATCGGGGGGTCGGGAAACTGTTTTTT.

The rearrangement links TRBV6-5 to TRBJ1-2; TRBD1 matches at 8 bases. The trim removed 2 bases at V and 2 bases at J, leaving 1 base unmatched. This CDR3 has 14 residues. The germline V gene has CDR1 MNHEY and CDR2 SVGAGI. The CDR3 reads CASSYRDRNYGYTF. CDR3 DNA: TGTGCCAGCAGTTACAGGGACAGGAACTATGGCTACACCTTC.

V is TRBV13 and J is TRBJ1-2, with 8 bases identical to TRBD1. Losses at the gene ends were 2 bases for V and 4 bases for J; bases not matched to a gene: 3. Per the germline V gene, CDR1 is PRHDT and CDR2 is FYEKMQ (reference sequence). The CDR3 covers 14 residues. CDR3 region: CASSLRQGAYGYTF. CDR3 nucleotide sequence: TGTGCCAGCAGCTTAAGGCAGGGGGCCTATGGCTACACCTTC. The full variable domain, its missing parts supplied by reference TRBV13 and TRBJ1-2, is AAGVIQSPRHLIKEKRETATLKCYPIPRHDTVYWYQQGPGQDPQFLISFYEKMQSDKGSIPDRFSAQQFSDYHSELNMSSLELGDSALYFCASSLRQGAYGYTFGSGTRLTVV.

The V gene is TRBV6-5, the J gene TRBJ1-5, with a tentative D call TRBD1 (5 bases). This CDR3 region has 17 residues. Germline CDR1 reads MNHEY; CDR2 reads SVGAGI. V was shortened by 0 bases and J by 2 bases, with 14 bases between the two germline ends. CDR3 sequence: CASSYSGGLGGNQPQHF. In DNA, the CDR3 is TGTGCCAGCAGTTACTCGGGGGGATTGGGAGGCAATCAGCCCCAGCATTTT.

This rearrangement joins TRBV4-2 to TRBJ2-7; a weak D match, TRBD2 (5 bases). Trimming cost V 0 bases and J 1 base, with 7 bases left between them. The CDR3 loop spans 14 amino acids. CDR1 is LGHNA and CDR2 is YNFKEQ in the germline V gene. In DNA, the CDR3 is TGTGCCAGCAGCCAAGACGGGAAGTCCTACGAGCAGTACTTC. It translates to CASSQDGKSYEQYF.

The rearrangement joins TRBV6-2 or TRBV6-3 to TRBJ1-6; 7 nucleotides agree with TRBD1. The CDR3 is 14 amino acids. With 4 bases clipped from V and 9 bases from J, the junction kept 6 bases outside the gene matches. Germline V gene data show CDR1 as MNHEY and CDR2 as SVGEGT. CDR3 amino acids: CASSSTDRFSPLHF. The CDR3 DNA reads TGTGCCAGCAGTTCCACGGACAGGTTTTCACCCCTCCACTTT.

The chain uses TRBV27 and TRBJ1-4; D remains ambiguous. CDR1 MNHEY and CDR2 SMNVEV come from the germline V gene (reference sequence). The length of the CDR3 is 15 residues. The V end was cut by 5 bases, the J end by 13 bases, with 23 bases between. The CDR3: CASSPLDPAIAGLFF. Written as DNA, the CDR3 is TGTGCCAGCAGTCCGCTTGACCCAGCGATCGCTGGACTGTTTTTT.

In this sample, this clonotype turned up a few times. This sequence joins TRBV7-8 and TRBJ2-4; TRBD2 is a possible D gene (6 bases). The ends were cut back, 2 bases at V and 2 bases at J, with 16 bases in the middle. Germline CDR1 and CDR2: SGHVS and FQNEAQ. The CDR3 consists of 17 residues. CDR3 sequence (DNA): TGTGCCAGCAGCTTACCCGGGCTAGCGAAAACCAAAAACATTCAGTACTTC. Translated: CASSLPGLAKTKNIQYF.